The TCR beta chain described here comes from a study of blood T cell repertoires in COVID-19. Trimming took 5 bases from V and 4 from J; bases not matched to a gene: 11. CDR1 SNHLY and CDR2 FYNNEI come from the germline V gene. This CDR3 spans 16 amino acids. Authors' methods: Using reference gene primer amplification, nucleated cell counts were estimated. Profiled with immunoSEQ multiplex PCR; TCRdb holds only in-frame clones, not every one. V and J calls plus clone size are reproduced from that table; the DNA served to infer D and trimming. Altogether roughly 330,000 clones are present, more than 70% being singletons, with the ten largest covering approximately 5%. This clone has only a few counts. Participants were aged roughly 18 to 95 years, lived in roughly 25 US areas, and enrolled virtually. The study counted Cohort 3 donors as recovered given two negative PCRs, clearance, or symptom resolution.

The chain recombines TRBV2 with TRBJ1-5; 7 bases are shared with TRBD1. Sequencing used PBMCs or T cells enriched from blood (not recorded which). The TCR sequence derives from a woman aged 25 to 39 who had recovered from COVID-19. The CDR3 region is CASSLRSTRGNQPQHF. CDR3 bases: TGTGCCAGCAGTCTTAGAAGCACCAGGGGGAATCAGCCCCAGCATTTT.